This TCR beta chain derives from a study of OX40 agonist ivuxolimab in advanced cancers. Study-wide context: Patients were dosed with the agonistic anti-OX40 (CD134) antibody ivuxolimab. Patients got intravenous ivuxolimab at 0.01 to 10 mg/kg every 2 weeks.

Details on this clone: Its antigen is unknown.

Regarding the study as a whole: With doses of 0.1 to 3.0 mg/kg, CD4+ and CD8+ blood T cells had undergone clonal expansion by week 6.

Germline CDR1 and CDR2: SEHNR and FQNEAQ (reference sequence). The CDR3 consists of 14 residues. V was cut by 4 bases and J by 3 bases, with 13 bases left in between. Generated by immunoSEQ multiplex PCR, the TCRdb table keeps only in-frame clones and is missing some. The sample includes about 28,000 clones, about 83% of them seen just once. The source material was CD4+ or CD8+ T cells sorted from blood, sampled in a trial of the OX40 agonist ivuxolimab. The V and J genes are TRBV7-9 and TRBJ2-7; perhaps TRBD2 as D (5 bases). This clonotype was sampled from an adult with an advanced solid tumor such as melanoma, head and neck, liver or kidney cancer. The CDR3 region is CASSSSLVLYEQYF. The CDR3 region has the DNA TGTGCCAGCAGCTCCTCACTAGTCCTCTACGAGCAGTACTTC.